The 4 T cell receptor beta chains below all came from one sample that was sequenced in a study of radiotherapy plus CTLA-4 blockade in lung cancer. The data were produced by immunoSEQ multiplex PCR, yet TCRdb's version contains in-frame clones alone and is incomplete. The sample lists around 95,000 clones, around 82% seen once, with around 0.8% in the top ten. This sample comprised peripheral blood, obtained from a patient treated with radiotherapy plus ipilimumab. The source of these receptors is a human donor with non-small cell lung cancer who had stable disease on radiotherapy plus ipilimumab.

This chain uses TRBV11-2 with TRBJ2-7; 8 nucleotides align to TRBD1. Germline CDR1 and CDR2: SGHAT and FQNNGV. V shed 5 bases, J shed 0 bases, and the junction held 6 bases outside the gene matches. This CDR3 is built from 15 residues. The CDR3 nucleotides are TGTGCCAGCAGCCTCGACAGGGGTCTCTCCTACGAGCAGTACTTC. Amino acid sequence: CASSLDRGLSYEQYF.

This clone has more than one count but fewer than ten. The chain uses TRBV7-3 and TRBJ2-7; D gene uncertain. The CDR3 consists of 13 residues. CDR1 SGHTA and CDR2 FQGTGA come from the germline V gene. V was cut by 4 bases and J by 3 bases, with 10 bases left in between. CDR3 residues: CASSYRKGYEQYF. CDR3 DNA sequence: TGTGCCAGCAGCTACCGGAAGGGCTACGAGCAGTACTTC. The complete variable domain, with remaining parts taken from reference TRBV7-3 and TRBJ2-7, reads GAGVSQTPSNKVTEKGKYVELRCDPISGHTALYWYRQSLGQGPEFLIYFQGTGAADDSGLPNDRFFAVRPEGSVSTLKIQRTERGDSAVYLCASSYRKGYEQYFGPGTRLTVT.

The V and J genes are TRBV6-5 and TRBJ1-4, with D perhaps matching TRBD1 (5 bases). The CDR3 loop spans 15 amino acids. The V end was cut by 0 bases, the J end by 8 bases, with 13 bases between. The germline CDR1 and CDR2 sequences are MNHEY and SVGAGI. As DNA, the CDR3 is TGTGCCAGCAGTTACTCAGGAGGGACCAAAGAAAAACTGTTTTTT. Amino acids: CASSYSGGTKEKLFF.

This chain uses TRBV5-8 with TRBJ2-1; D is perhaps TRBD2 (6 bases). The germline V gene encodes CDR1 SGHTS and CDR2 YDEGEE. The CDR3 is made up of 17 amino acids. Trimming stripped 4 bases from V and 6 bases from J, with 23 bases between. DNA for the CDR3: TGTGCCAGCAGCCTCCGACACCTACGTTTGGGACTCAATGAGCAGTTCTTC. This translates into CASSLRHLRLGLNEQFF.